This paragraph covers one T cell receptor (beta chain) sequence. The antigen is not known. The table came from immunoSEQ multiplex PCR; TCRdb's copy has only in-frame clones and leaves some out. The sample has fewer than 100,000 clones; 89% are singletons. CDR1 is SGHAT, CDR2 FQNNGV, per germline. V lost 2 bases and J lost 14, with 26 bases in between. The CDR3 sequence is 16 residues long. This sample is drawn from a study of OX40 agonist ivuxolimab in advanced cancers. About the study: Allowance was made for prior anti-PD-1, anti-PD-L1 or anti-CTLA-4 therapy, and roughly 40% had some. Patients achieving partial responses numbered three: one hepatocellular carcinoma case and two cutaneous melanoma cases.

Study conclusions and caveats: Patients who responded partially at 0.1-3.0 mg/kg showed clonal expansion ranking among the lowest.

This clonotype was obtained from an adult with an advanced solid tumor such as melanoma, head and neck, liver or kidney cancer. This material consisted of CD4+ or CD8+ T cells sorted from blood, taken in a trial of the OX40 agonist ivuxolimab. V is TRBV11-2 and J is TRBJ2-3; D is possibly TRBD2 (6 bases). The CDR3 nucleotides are TGTGCCAGCAGCTTATTAAGCCCCGTTGGTGGCGGGATGGGGTATTTT. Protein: CASSLLSPVGGGMGYF.